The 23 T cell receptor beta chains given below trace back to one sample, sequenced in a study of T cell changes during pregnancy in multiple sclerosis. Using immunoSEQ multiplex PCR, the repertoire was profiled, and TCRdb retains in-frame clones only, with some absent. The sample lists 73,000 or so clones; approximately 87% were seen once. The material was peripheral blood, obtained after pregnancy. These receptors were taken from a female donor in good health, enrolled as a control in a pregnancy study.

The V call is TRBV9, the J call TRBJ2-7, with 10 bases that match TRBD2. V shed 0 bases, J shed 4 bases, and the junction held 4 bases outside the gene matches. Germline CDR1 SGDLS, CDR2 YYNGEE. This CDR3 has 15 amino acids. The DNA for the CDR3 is TGTGCCAGCAGCGTAGCCACTAGCGGGACTTACGAGCAGTACTTC. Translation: CASSVATSGTYEQYF. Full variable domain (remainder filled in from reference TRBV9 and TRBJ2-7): DSGVTQTPKHLITATGQRVTLRCSPRSGDLSVYWYQQSLDQGLQFLIQYYNGEERAKGNILERFSAQQFPDLHSELNLSSLELGDSALYFCASSVATSGTYEQYFGPGTRLTVT.

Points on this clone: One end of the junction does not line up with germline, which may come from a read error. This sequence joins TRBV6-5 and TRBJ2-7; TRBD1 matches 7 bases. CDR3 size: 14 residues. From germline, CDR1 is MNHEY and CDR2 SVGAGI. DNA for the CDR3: TGTGTCAGCAGTTACACGACAGGGTCCTACGAGCAGTACTTC. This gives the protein CVSSYTTGSYEQYF.

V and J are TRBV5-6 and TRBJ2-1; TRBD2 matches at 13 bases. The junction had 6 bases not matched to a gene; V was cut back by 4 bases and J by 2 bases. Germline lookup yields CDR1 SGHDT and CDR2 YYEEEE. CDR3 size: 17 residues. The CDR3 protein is CASSQTGLAGTYNEQFF. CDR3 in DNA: TGTGCCAGCAGCCAAACGGGACTAGCGGGGACCTACAATGAGCAGTTCTTC.

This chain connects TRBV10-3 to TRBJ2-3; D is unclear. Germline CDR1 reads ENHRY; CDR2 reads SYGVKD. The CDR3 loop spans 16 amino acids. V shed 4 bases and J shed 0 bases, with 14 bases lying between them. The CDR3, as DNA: TGTGCCATCAGTGCCGCCCCAGCGTCTAGCACAGATACGCAGTATTTT. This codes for CAISAAPASSTDTQYF.

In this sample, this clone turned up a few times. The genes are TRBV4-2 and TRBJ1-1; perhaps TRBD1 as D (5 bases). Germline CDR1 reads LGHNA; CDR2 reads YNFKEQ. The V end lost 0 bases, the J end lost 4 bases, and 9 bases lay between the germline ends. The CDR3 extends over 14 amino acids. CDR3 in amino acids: CASSQEKGFTEAFF. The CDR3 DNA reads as TGTGCCAGCAGCCAAGAAAAGGGGTTCACTGAAGCTTTCTTT.

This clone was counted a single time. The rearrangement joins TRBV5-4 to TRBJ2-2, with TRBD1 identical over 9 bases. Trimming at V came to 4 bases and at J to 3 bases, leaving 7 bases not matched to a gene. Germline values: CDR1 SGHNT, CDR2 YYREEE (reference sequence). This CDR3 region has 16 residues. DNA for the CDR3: TGTGCCAGCAGCGGCGGGGACAGGGCTTACACCGGGGAGCTGTTTTTT. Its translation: CASSGGDRAYTGELFF.

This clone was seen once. This CDR3 reads CASRLATGLSGNTIYF. The DNA of the CDR3 is TGCGCCAGCAGACTCGCCACAGGGCTCTCTGGAAACACCATATATTTT. J is TRBJ1-3 and V is TRBV5-1; D perhaps matches TRBD1 (6 bases). Germline CDR1 and CDR2: SGHRS and YFSETQ. The ends were cut back, 5 bases at V and 0 bases at J, with 15 bases in the middle. The CDR3 has 16 amino acids.

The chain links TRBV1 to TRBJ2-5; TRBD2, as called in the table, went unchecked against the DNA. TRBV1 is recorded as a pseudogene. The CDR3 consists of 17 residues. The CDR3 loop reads CTSSQESREGRQETQYF. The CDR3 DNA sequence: TGCACCAGCAGCCAAGAATCGCGGGAGGGCCGTCAAGAGACCCAGTACTTC.

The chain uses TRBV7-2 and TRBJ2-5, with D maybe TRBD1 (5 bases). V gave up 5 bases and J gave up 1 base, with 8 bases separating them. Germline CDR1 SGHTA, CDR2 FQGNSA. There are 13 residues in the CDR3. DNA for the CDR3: TGTGCCAGCAGCCCAGGGTCCCAAGAGACCCAGTACTTC. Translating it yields CASSPGSQETQYF.

The CDR3 sequence: CASSLFAETQYF. The CDR3 DNA sequence: TGTGCCAGCAGTTTATTTGCGGAGACCCAGTACTTC. The chain recombines TRBV28 with TRBJ2-5, with D hard to call. Trimming removed 1 base at V and 5 bases at J, with 5 bases between. Germline CDR1 is MDHEN and CDR2 is SYDVKM. The length of the CDR3 is 12 residues. The variable domain in full, completed from reference TRBV28 and TRBJ2-5, reads DVKVTQSSRYLVKRTGEKVFLECVQDMDHENMFWYRQDPGLGLRLIYFSYDVKMKEKGDIPEGYSVSREKKERFSLILESASTNQTSMYLCASSLFAETQYFGPGTRLLVL.

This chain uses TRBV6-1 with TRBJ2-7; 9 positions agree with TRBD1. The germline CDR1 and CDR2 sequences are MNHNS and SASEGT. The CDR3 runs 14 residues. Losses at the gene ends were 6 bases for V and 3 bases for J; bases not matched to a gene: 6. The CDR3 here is CASSQGTGFYEQYF. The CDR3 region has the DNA TGTGCCAGCAGCCAGGGGACAGGGTTCTACGAGCAGTACTTC.

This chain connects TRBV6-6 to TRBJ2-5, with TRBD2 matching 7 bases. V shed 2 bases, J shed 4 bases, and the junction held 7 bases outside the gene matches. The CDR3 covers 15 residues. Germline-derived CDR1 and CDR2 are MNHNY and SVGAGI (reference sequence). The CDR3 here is CASSYRTWGGETQYF. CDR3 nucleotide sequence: TGTGCCAGCAGTTACCGGACGTGGGGGGGAGAGACCCAGTACTTC.

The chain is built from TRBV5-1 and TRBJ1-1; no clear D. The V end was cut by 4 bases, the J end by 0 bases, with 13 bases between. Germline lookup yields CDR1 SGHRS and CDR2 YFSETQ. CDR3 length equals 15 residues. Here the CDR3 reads CASSPGLDLNTEAFF. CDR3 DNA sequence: TGCGCCAGCAGCCCCGGCCTGGACTTGAACACTGAAGCTTTCTTT.

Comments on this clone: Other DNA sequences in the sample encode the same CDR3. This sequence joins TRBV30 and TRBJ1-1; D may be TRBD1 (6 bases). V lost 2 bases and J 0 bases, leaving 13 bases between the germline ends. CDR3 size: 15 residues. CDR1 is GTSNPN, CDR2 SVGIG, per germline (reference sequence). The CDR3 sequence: CAWSPGGAVNTEAFF. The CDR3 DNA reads TGTGCCTGGAGTCCTGGGGGGGCGGTGAACACTGAAGCTTTCTTT.

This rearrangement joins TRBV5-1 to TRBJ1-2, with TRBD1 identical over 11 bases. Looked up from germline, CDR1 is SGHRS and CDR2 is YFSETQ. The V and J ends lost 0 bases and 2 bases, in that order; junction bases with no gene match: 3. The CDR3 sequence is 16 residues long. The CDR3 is CASSLAGQGENYGYTF. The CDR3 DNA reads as TGCGCCAGCAGCTTGGCGGGACAGGGGGAAAACTATGGCTACACCTTC.

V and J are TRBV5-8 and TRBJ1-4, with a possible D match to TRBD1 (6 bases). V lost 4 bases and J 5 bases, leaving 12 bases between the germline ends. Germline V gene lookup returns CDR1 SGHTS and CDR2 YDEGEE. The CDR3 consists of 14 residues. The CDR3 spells CASSHLRGNEKLFF. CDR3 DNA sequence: TGTGCCAGCAGCCACCTAAGGGGGAATGAAAAACTGTTTTTT.

Here the CDR3 DNA reads TGTGCCAGTAGTGTAGCGGGCGGGGAGCTGTTTTTT. It encodes CASSVAGGELFF. The V gene is TRBV19, the J gene TRBJ2-2, with TRBD2 matching 7 bases. CDR3 length: 12 amino acids. V lost 5 bases and J lost 7; bases outside the gene matches: 1. The germline V gene encodes CDR1 LNHDA and CDR2 SQIVND (reference sequence).

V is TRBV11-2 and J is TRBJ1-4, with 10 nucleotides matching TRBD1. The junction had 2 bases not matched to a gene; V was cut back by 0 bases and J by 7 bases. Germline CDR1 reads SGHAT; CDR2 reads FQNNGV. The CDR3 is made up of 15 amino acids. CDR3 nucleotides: TGTGCCAGCAGCTTAGAGGACAGGGGGGCTGAAAAACTGTTTTTT. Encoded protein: CASSLEDRGAEKLFF.

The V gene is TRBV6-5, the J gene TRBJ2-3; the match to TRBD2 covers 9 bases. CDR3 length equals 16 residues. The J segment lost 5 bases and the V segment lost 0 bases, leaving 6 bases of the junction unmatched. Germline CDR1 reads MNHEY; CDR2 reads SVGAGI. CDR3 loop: CASSYSLAGGRDTQYF. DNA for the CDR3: TGTGCCAGCAGTTACTCCCTTGCGGGGGGGCGAGATACGCAGTATTTT.

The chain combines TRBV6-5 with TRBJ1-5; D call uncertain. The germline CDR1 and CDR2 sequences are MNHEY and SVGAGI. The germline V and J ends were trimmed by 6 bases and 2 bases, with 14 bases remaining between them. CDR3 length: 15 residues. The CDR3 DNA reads TGTGCCAGCAGGGTCCGTTCTCGGGGCAATCAGCCCCAGCATTTT. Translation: CASRVRSRGNQPQHF.

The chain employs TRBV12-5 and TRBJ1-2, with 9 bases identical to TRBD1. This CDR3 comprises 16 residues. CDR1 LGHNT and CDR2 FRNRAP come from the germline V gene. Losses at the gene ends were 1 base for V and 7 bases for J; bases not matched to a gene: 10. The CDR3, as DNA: TGTGCTAGTGGTTTGGCCCCAGCGGGGACAGGGCTTGGCTACACCTTC. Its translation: CASGLAPAGTGLGYTF.

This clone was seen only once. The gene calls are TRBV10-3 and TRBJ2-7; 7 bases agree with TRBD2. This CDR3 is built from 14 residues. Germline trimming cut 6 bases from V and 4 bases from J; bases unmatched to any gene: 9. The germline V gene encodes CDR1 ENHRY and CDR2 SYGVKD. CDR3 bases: TGTGCCATCAGGGACGGGGCGGGGGTATACGAGCAGTACTTC. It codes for CAIRDGAGVYEQYF.

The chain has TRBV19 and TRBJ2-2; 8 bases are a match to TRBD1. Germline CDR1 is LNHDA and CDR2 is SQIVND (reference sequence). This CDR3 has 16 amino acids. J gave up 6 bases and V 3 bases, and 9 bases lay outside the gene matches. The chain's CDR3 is CASSIPGGASPGELFF. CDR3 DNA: TGTGCCAGTAGTATTCCAGGGGGCGCTTCTCCCGGGGAGCTGTTTTTT. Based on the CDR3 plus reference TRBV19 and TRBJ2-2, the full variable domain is DGGITQSPKYLFRKEGQNVTLSCEQNLNHDAMYWYRQDPGQGLRLIYYSQIVNDFQKGDIAEGYSVSREKKESFPLTVTSAQKNPTAFYLCASSIPGGASPGELFFGEGSRLTVL.